This entry lists 27 T cell receptor beta chains sequenced from one sample in a study of blood T cell repertoires in COVID-19 (dated by TCRdb to 2018 to 2021). Libraries came from the immunoSEQ multiplex PCR assay. Held by TCRdb, this immuneACCESS table contains in-frame sequences only and omits some clones. Under half of the omission traces to an unresolved V gene where checked; the cause of the rest is unknown. The sample table contains 130,000 or so clones; only one count was recorded for 81% of them. Roughly 8.1% of the sample goes to the ten largest clones. Sequencing was done on a sample of peripheral blood. All receptors derive from a woman in her sixties or seventies with active or convalescent COVID-19.

The chain combines TRBV28 with TRBJ2-7; D unresolved. The CDR3 extends over 13 amino acids. Deletions cut 1 base from V and 2 bases from J, with 6 bases between. CDR1 and CDR2 from the germline V gene are MDHEN and SYDVKM. For the CDR3, the DNA is TGTGCCAGCAGTTTATCGGGTCCCTACGAGCAGTACGTC. Its protein product is CASSLSGPYEQYV.

In this sample, this clone turned up a few times. The chain recombines TRBV19 with TRBJ2-7; tentatively, D is TRBD1 (5 bases). The germline V and J ends were trimmed by 10 bases and 0 bases, with 16 bases remaining between them. The CDR3 consists of 14 residues. Germline CDR1 LNHDA, CDR2 SQIVND (reference sequence). Here the CDR3 reads CATSQGLTSYEQYF. The CDR3 region has the DNA TGTGCCACTTCCCAGGGCCTTACCTCCTACGAGCAGTACTTC.

The chain links TRBV19 to TRBJ2-1; 13 bases fit TRBD2. CDR1 and CDR2 (germline): LNHDA, SQIVND (reference sequence). V was clipped by 1 base and J by 9 bases; unmatched bases: 9. The CDR3 runs 17 residues. CDR3 amino acids: CASSIGLLAGGDSEQFF. The CDR3 nucleotides are TGTGCCAGTAGTATAGGGTTACTAGCGGGAGGGGACAGTGAGCAGTTCTTC.

The rearrangement links TRBV6-5 to TRBJ2-3; weak D call: TRBD2 (5 bases). Germline V CDR1 and CDR2: MNHEY, SVGAGI. The CDR3 contains 10 residues. V was pared by 6 bases and J by 9 bases, with 7 bases between. The DNA for the CDR3 is TGTGCCAGCAGCGAGGGAACGCAGTATTTT. It is translated as CASSEGTQYF.

This clone was seen once. J is TRBJ1-5 and V is TRBV18, with a tentative D call TRBD1 (5 bases). The germline V gene encodes CDR1 KGHSH and CDR2 LQKENI. V lost 3 bases to trimming and J lost 0 bases, with 6 bases between them. CDR3 length: 14 residues. The CDR3 reads CASSPTDSNQPQHF. The CDR3 bases are TGTGCCAGCTCACCGACAGATAGCAATCAGCCCCAGCATTTT. The whole variable domain, filled in from reference TRBV18 and TRBJ1-5, reads NAGVMQNPRHLVRRRGQEARLRCSPMKGHSHVYWYRQLPEEGLKFMVYLQKENIIDESGMPKERFSAEFPKEGPSILRIQQVVRGDSAAYFCASSPTDSNQPQHFGDGTRLSIL.

This chain links TRBV5-1 with TRBJ1-6; 7 nucleotides agree with TRBD1. Germline trimming cut 1 base from V and 2 bases from J; bases unmatched to any gene: 0. Looked up from germline, CDR1 is SGHRS and CDR2 is YFSETQ. CDR3 length: 15 amino acids. In nucleotides, the CDR3 is TGCGCCAGCAGCTTGACAGGGGCCTATAATTCACCCCTCCACTTT. Its protein product is CASSLTGAYNSPLHF. Full variable domain (rest looked up from reference TRBV5-1 and TRBJ1-6): KAGVTQTPRYLIKTRGQQVTLSCSPISGHRSVSWYQQTPGQGLQFLFEYFSETQRNKGNFPGRFSGRQFSNSRSEMNVSTLELGDSALYLCASSLTGAYNSPLHFGNGTRLTVT.

The rearrangement joins TRBV2 to TRBJ2-3, with 10 bases aligning to TRBD2. Germline trimming cut 8 bases from V and 2 bases from J; bases unmatched to any gene: 7. From germline, CDR1 is SNHLY and CDR2 FYNNEI. The CDR3 is made up of 15 amino acids. The CDR3 DNA sequence: TGTGCCAGCGGCAGACTAGCGGGTACCACAGATACGCAGTATTTT. This sequence encodes CASGRLAGTTDTQYF.

The rearrangement joins TRBV5-8 to TRBJ1-1, with 9 positions matching TRBD1. CDR1 is SGHTS and CDR2 is YDEGEE in the germline V gene. The trim removed 4 bases at V and 0 bases at J, leaving 4 bases unmatched. The CDR3 loop spans 15 amino acids. The CDR3: CASSGRTGVNTEAFF. The CDR3 DNA sequence: TGTGCCAGCAGCGGAAGGACAGGGGTGAACACTGAAGCTTTCTTT.

In its sample, this clone was seen once. V usage is TRBV4-2 and J usage is TRBJ2-3; the match to TRBD2 covers 13 bases. The CDR3 loop spans 18 amino acids. The J segment lost 5 bases and the V segment lost 2 bases, leaving 10 bases of the junction unmatched. From germline, CDR1 is LGHNA and CDR2 YNFKEQ. The CDR3 region has the DNA TGTGCCAGCAGCCAAACGATCGGACTAGCGGGAGCGGAAGATACGCAGTATTTT. Translated, it gives CASSQTIGLAGAEDTQYF.

The CDR3 is CASSPTSGGYPNEQFF. CDR3 DNA sequence: TGCGCCAGCAGCCCGACTAGCGGGGGCTATCCCAATGAGCAGTTCTTC. The genes are TRBV5-1 and TRBJ2-1, with TRBD2 matching 12 bases. The CDR3 runs to 16 residues. The germline CDR1 and CDR2 sequences are SGHRS and YFSETQ. V dropped 4 bases and J dropped 6; count of bases not matched to a gene: 8.

The CDR3 bases are TGCGCCAGCAGCTTGGACAGGGAGGGTGGGCAGGCTGGCTACACCTTC. Amino acid sequence: CASSLDREGGQAGYTF. The chain carries TRBV5-1 and TRBJ1-2; TRBD1 might be the D (6 bases). Germline V gives CDR1 SGHRS, CDR2 YFSETQ. With 0 bases removed from V and 7 bases from J, the gap between germline ends came to 19 bases. CDR3 length equals 16 residues.

The chain recombines TRBV28 with TRBJ2-1, with a weak D call TRBD2 (5 bases). V lost 5 bases and J lost 8, with 19 bases in between. The CDR3 runs 15 residues. Germline CDR1 reads MDHEN; CDR2 reads SYDVKM. CDR3 region: CASSLPQLVSDEQFF. The DNA for the CDR3 is TGTGCCAGCAGTCTACCTCAACTAGTTTCGGATGAGCAGTTCTTC. The full variable domain, with the rest looked up from reference TRBV28 and TRBJ2-1, is DVKVTQSSRYLVKRTGEKVFLECVQDMDHENMFWYRQDPGLGLRLIYFSYDVKMKEKGDIPEGYSVSREKKERFSLILESASTNQTSMYLCASSLPQLVSDEQFFGPGTRLTVL.

This rearrangement joins TRBV5-1 to TRBJ2-2, with 11 bases fitting TRBD2. The CDR3 is 19 amino acids. Germline lookup yields CDR1 SGHRS and CDR2 YFSETQ. V shed 4 bases, J shed 1 base, and the junction held 12 bases outside the gene matches. The CDR3 bases are TGCGCCAGCAGCCCCCGGGCTAGCGGGGGGACCGGGAACACCGGGGAGCTGTTTTTT. Translating it yields CASSPRASGGTGNTGELFF.

In DNA form, the CDR3 reads TGTGCCAGCAGTTCGCGACAGGGAGGCAATCAGCCCCAGCATTTT. The encoded protein is CASSSRQGGNQPQHF. V gene TRBV6-5 combines with J gene TRBJ1-5, with 7 nucleotides matching TRBD1. Trimming at V came to 4 bases and at J to 2 bases, leaving 5 bases not matched to a gene. The germline gives CDR1 MNHEY, CDR2 SVGAGI. This CDR3 comprises 15 residues.

V is TRBV9 and J is TRBJ2-6; no clear D gene. The length of the CDR3 is 12 residues. CDR1 and CDR2 (germline): SGDLS, YYNGEE. Trimming stripped 3 bases from V and 12 bases from J, with 10 bases between. As DNA, the CDR3 is TGTGCCAGCAGCGATCAGTCAGGCGTCCTGACTTTC. Its translation is CASSDQSGVLTF.

The chain uses TRBV28 and TRBJ1-2, with a weak D call TRBD1 (6 bases). CDR1 and CDR2 (germline): MDHEN, SYDVKM. V dropped 5 bases and J dropped 2 bases, with 9 bases sitting between them. This CDR3 is built from 13 residues. Here the CDR3 DNA reads TGTGCCAGCAGTGAGGGGGAGAACTATGGCTACACCTTC. It codes for CASSEGENYGYTF.

The chain couples TRBV2 to TRBJ2-1; 12 bases fit TRBD2. This CDR3 spans 15 amino acids. V was clipped by 2 bases and J by 9 bases; unmatched bases: 5. Looked up from germline, CDR1 is SNHLY and CDR2 is FYNNEI. CDR3 DNA sequence: TGTGCCAGCAGTGAACTAGCGGGAGGGCGTACTGAGCAGTTCTTC. It encodes CASSELAGGRTEQFF.

This clone was counted a single time. The chain has TRBV6-2 or TRBV6-3 and TRBJ1-5; TRBD1 matches 9 bases. The CDR3 length is 18 residues. Per germline, CDR1 MNHEY and CDR2 SVGEGT. V lost 0 bases, J lost 0 bases, and 6 bases stayed unmatched. DNA of the CDR3: TGTGCCAGCAGTTACTCCGACAGGGGGATTTATAGCAATCAGCCCCAGCATTTT. Amino acids: CASSYSDRGIYSNQPQHF.

The V and J genes are TRBV5-1 and TRBJ2-7; 9 bases align to TRBD1. CDR3 size: 15 residues. With 4 bases clipped from V and 2 bases from J, the junction kept 7 bases outside the gene matches. The V gene's germline CDR1 is SGHRS and CDR2 YFSETQ. Here the CDR3 DNA reads TGCGCCAGCAGCGAAGGACAGGGGACAACCTACGAGCAGTACTTC. This sequence encodes CASSEGQGTTYEQYF.

The rearrangement uses TRBV28 and TRBJ2-7; TRBD1 agrees at 10 bases. Germline assignment: CDR1 MDHEN and CDR2 SYDVKM. The CDR3 has 14 amino acids. The trim removed 5 bases at V and 2 bases at J, leaving 3 bases unmatched. CDR3 DNA sequence: TGTGCCAGCAGTCTCGGGACAGGGGCCTACGAGCAGTACTTC. Translation: CASSLGTGAYEQYF.

This chain joins TRBV6-5 and TRBJ2-3; 11 positions match TRBD1. Germline V lookup: CDR1 MNHEY, CDR2 SVGAGI. The CDR3 has 14 residues. V was pared by 6 bases and J by 5 bases, with 4 bases of the junction left unmatched. CDR3 loop: CASSRDRGVDTQYF. The CDR3, as DNA: TGTGCCAGCAGCCGGGACAGGGGGGTAGATACGCAGTATTTT.

This CDR3 reads CASSLRQQANEKLFF. The CDR3 DNA reads as TGCGCCAGCAGCTTACGACAGCAGGCTAATGAAAAACTGTTTTTT. V is TRBV5-1 and J is TRBJ1-4, with D tentatively TRBD1 (5 bases). The CDR3 totals 15 residues. Germline V gene lookup returns CDR1 SGHRS and CDR2 YFSETQ. Trimming left V 2 bases short and J 3 bases short, with 11 bases between.

The V and J genes are TRBV29-1 and TRBJ1-2; D possibly corresponds to TRBD1 (6 bases). V was pared by 7 bases and J by 3 bases, with 9 bases between. Germline values: CDR1 SQVTM, CDR2 ANQGSEA. CDR3 length equals 11 residues. The CDR3 region is CSGGGDYGYTF. CDR3 nucleotide sequence: TGCAGCGGAGGGGGGGACTATGGCTACACCTTC.

Only a few counts were recorded for this clone. V gene TRBV4-1 combines with J gene TRBJ1-4, with a tentative D call TRBD1 (6 bases). The CDR3 sequence is 17 residues long. Germline V CDR1 and CDR2: MGHRA, YSYEKL. The V end lost 2 bases, the J end lost 7 bases, and 20 bases lay between the germline ends. CDR3 residues: CASSQHSGRQGSEKLFF. CDR3 sequence (DNA): TGCGCCAGCAGCCAACACTCGGGTAGGCAGGGGAGTGAAAAACTGTTTTTT.

This clone was seen a few times. The CDR3 loop is CASSQRASGYSPLHF. In DNA, the CDR3 is TGTGCCAGCAGCCAGAGGGCCTCGGGATATTCACCCCTCCACTTT. V is TRBV3-1 (or the pseudogene TRBV3-2) and J is TRBJ1-6; the D is unclear. The CDR3 runs to 15 residues. The germline V gene encodes CDR1 LGHDT and CDR2 YNNKEL (reference sequence). The ends were cut back, 3 bases at V and 8 bases at J, with 14 bases in the middle.

The CDR3 region has the DNA TGCGCCAGCAGCTCATTGACAGGGGGTGTAGCCGGGGAGCTGTTTTTT. Its translation is CASSSLTGGVAGELFF. The genes are TRBV5-1 and TRBJ2-2, with 9 nucleotides matching TRBD1. The germline CDR1 and CDR2 sequences are SGHRS and YFSETQ. Unmatched junction bases numbered 9, after V lost 3 bases and J lost 6 bases. The CDR3 is 16 residues long.

This clone was counted between two and nine times. The chain carries TRBV28 and TRBJ2-3, with 14 bases that match TRBD2. The germline gives CDR1 MDHEN, CDR2 SYDVKM. V was pared by 4 bases and J by 4 bases, with 7 bases of the junction left unmatched. The CDR3 sequence is 17 residues long. CDR3 residues: CASSSGLAGVGADTQYF. CDR3 bases: TGTGCCAGCAGTTCGGGACTAGCGGGAGTTGGGGCAGATACGCAGTATTTT.